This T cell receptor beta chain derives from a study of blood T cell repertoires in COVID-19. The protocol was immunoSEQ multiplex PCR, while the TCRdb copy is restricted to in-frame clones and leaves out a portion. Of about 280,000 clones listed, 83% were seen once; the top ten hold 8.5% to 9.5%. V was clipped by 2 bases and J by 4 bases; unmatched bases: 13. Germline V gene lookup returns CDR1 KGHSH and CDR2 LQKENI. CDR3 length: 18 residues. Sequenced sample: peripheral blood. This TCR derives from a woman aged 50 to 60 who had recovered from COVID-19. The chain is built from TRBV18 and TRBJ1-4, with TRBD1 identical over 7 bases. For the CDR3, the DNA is TGTGCCAGCTCACCAGTGGCAGGGGGAGTTTCCAGTAATGAAAAACTGTTTTTT. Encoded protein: CASSPVAGGVSSNEKLFF.